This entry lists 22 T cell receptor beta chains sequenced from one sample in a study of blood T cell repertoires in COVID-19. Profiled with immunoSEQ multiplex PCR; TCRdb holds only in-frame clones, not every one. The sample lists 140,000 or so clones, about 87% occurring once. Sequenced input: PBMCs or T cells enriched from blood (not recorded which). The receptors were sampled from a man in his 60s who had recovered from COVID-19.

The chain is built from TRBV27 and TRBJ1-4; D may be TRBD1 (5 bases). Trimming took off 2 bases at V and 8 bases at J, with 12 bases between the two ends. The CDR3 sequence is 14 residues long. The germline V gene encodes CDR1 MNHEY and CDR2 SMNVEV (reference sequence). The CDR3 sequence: CASSLKGAGEKLFF. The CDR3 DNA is TGTGCCAGCAGTTTAAAAGGGGCCGGAGAAAAACTGTTTTTT.

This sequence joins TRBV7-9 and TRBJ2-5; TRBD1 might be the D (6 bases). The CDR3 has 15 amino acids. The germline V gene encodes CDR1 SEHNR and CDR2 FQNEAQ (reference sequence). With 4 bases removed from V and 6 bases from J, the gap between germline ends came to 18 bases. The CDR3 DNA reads TGTGCCAGCAGCTCCTCGGACAGAACTGGGAAGACCCAGTACTTC. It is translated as CASSSSDRTGKTQYF.

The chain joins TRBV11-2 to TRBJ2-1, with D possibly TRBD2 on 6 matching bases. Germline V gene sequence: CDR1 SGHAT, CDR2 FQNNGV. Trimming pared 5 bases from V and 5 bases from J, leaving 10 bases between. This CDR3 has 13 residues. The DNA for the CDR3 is TGTGCCAGCAGCCAAGGGAGGAACAATGAGCAGTTCTTC. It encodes CASSQGRNNEQFF.

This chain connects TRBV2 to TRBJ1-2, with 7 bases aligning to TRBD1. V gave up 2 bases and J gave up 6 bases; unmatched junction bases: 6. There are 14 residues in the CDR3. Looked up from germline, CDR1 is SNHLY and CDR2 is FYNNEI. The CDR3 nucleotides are TGTGCCAGCAGTGAATACGGGACAGCAGATGGCTACACCTTC. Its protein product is CASSEYGTADGYTF.

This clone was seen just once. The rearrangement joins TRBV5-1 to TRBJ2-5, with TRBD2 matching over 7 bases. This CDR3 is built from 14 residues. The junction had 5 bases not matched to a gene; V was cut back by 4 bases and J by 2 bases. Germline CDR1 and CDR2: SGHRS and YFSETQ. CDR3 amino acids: CASSAGTKQETQYF. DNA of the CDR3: TGCGCCAGCAGCGCCGGGACTAAACAAGAGACCCAGTACTTC.

For the CDR3, the DNA is TGTGCCAGCAAGTACAGGCTCAGCACAGATACGCAGTATTTT. Translation gives CASKYRLSTDTQYF. The chain combines TRBV2 with TRBJ2-3, with D possibly being TRBD1 (5 bases). Per the germline V gene, CDR1 is SNHLY and CDR2 is FYNNEI. Trimming removed 7 bases at V and 0 bases at J, with 11 bases between. The CDR3 totals 14 residues.

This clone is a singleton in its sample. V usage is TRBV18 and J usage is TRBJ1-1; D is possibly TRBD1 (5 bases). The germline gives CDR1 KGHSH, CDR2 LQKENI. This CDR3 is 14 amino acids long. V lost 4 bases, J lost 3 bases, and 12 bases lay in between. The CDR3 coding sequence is TGTGCCAGCTCACTCAACATCAGGGACACTGAAGCTTTCTTT. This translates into CASSLNIRDTEAFF.

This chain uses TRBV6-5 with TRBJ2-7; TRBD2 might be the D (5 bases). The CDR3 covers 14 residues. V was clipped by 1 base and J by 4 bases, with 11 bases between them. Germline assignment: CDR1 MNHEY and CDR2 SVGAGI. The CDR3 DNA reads TGTGCCAGCAGTTACTTAGGGAGTCCGTACGAGCAGTACTTC. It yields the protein CASSYLGSPYEQYF.

The DNA for the CDR3 is TGTGCCAGCAGTGTGTTAGGAGGTGCAACTAATGAAAAACTGTTTTTT. Amino acid sequence: CASSVLGGATNEKLFF. The chain has TRBV2 and TRBJ1-4; no reliable D call. The germline V and J ends were trimmed by 4 bases and 0 bases, with 12 bases remaining between them. Per the germline V gene, CDR1 is SNHLY and CDR2 is FYNNEI. This CDR3 has 16 residues.

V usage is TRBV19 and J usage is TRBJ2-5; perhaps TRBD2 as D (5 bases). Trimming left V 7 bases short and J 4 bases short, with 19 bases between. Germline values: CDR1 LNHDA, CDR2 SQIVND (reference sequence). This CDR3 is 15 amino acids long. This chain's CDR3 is CASTPTPGLAETQYF. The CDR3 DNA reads TGTGCCAGTACCCCCACCCCAGGACTTGCAGAGACCCAGTACTTC.

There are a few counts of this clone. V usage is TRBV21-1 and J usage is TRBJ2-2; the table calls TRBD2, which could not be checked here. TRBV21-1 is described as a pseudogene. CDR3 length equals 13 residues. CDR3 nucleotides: TGTGCCAGGGGAGGGCAGGGGAGCGGGGAGCTGTTTTTT. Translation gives CARGGQGSGELFF.

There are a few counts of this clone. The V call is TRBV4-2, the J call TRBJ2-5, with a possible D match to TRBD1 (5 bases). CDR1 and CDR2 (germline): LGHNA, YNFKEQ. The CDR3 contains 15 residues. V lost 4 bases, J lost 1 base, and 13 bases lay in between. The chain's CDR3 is CASSPHGQGQETQYF. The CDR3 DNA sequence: TGTGCCAGCAGCCCCCACGGCCAGGGCCAAGAGACCCAGTACTTC.

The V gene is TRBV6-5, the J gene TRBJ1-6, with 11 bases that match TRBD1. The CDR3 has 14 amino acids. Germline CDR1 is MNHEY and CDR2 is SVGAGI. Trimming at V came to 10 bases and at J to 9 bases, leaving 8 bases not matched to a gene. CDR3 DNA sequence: TGTGCCACCAATGGACAGGGGGCGACTTCACCCCTCCACTTT. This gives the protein CATNGQGATSPLHF.

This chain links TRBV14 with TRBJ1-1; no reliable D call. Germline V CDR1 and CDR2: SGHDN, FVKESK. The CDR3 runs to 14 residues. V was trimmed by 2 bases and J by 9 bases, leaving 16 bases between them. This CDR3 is CASSQNVAATKAFF. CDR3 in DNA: TGTGCCAGCAGCCAAAATGTAGCGGCTACTAAAGCTTTCTTT.

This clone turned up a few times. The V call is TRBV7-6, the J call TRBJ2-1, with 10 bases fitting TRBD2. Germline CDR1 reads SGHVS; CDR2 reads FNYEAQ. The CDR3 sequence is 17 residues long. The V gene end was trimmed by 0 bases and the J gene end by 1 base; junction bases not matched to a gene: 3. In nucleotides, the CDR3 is TGTGCCAGCAGCTTAGCGGTGACTAGCGGGTCCTACAATGAGCAGTTCTTC. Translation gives CASSLAVTSGSYNEQFF.

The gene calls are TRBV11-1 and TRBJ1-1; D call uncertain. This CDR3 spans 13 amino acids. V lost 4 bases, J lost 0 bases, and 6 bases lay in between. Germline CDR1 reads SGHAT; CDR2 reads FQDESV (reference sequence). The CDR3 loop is CASSSEMNTEAFF. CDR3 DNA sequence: TGTGCCAGCAGCTCCGAGATGAACACTGAAGCTTTCTTT.

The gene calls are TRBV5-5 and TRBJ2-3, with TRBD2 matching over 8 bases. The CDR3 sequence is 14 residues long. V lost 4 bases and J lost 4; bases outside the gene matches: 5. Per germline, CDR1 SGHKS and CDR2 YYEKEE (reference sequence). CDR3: CASSRTGGPDTQYF. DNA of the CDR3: TGTGCCAGCAGCAGAACGGGAGGGCCAGATACGCAGTATTTT. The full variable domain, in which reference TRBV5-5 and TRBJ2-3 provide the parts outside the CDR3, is DAGVTQSPTHLIKTRGQQVTLRCSPISGHKSVSWYQQVLGQGPQFIFQYYEKEERGRGNFPDRFSARQFPNYSSELNVNALLLGDSALYLCASSRTGGPDTQYFGPGTRLTVL.

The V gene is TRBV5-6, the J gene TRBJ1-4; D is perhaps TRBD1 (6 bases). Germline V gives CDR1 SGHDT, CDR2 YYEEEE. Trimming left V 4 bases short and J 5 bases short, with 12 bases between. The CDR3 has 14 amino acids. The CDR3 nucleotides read TGTGCCAGCAGCAAAGGGACACCCAATGAAAAACTGTTTTTT. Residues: CASSKGTPNEKLFF. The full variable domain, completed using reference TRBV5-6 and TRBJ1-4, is DAGVTQSPTHLIKTRGQQVTLRCSPKSGHDTVSWYQQALGQGPQFIFQYYEEEERQRGNFPDRFSGHQFPNYSSELNVNALLLGDSALYLCASSKGTPNEKLFFGSGTQLSVL.

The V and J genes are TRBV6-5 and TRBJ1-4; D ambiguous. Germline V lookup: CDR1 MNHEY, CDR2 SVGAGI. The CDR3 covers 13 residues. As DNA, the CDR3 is TGTGCGACTACGACCGGCACTAATGAAAAACTGTTTTTT. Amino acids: CATTTGTNEKLFF.

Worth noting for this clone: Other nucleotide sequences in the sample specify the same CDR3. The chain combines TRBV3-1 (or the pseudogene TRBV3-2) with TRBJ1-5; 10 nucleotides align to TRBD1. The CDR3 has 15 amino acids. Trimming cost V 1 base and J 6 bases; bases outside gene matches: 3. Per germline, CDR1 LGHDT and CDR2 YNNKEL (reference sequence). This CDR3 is CASSQGQGAFQPQHF. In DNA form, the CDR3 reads TGTGCCAGCAGCCAAGGACAGGGGGCATTTCAGCCCCAGCATTTT.

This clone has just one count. CDR3 residues: CASSLVTGGYGYTF. The CDR3 DNA follows: TGTGCCAGCAGCTTAGTGACAGGAGGCTATGGCTACACCTTC. The rearrangement uses TRBV7-9 and TRBJ1-2, with D maybe TRBD1 (6 bases). The CDR3 runs to 14 residues. Germline lookup yields CDR1 SEHNR and CDR2 FQNEAQ (reference sequence). V shed 1 base and J shed 4 bases, with 10 bases lying between them.

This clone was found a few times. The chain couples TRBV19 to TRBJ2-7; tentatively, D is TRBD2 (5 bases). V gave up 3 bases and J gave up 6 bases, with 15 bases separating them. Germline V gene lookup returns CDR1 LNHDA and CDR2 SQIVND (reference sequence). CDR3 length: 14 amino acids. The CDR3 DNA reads TGTGCCAGTAGTATTACCGGGCACCGGGGCGAGCAGTACTTC. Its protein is CASSITGHRGEQYF.